The 17 T cell receptor beta chains below come from one sample, sequenced in a study of CD8+CD57+ T cells in acquired aplastic anemia. The TCR beta profiling, which covered VDJ combination and CDR3 sequence, was carried out using genomic DNA as the template. In TCRdb, the reads were re-called with MiXCR into one record per CDR3 protein. Among approximately 270,000 distinct CDR3 sequences listed, approximately 56% were seen once. Sequencing was carried out using sorted CD4+, CD8+, or CD8+CD57+ T cells (not recorded which) from PBMCs. These receptors all come from a human donor with severe aplastic anemia or a healthy control (not recorded which).

The V gene is TRBV15, the J gene TRBJ2-5, with TRBD1 matching over 9 bases. Germline V gene data show CDR1 as LNHNV and CDR2 as YYDKDF (reference sequence). The CDR3 covers 18 residues. V trimming: 4 bases; J trimming: 4 bases; junction bases outside the gene matches: 16. The CDR3 DNA follows: TGTGCCACCAGCATTAATAAAGTGGGGACAGGGTGGCGAGAGACCCAGTACTTC. Protein sequence: CATSINKVGTGWRETQYF. The variable domain in full, completed from reference TRBV15 and TRBJ2-5, reads DAMVIQNPRYQVTQFGKPVTLSCSQTLNHNVMYWYQQKSSQAPKLLFHYYDKDFNNEADTPDNFQSRRPNTSFCFLDIRSPGLGDTAMYLCATSINKVGTGWRETQYFGPGTRLLVL.

V usage is TRBV29-1 and J usage is TRBJ2-5; 10 bases align to TRBD1. Germline CDR1 and CDR2: SQVTM and ANQGSEA. The CDR3 has 13 amino acids. The V segment lost 7 bases and the J segment 5 bases; nucleotides outside the gene matches: 7. CDR3 sequence: CSARGQGSETQYF. CDR3 nucleotides: TGCAGCGCAAGGGGACAGGGGTCCGAGACCCAGTACTTC. Full variable domain (outside the CDR3, taken from reference TRBV29-1 and TRBJ2-5): SAVISQKPSRDICQRGTSLTIQCQVDSQVTMMFWYRQQPGQSLTLIATANQGSEATYESGFVIDKFPISRPNLTFSTLTVSNMSPEDSSIYLCSARGQGSETQYFGPGTRLLVL.

As concerns this clonotype: A read error may explain this, as a much larger clone is one base away. J is TRBJ1-1 and V is TRBV30; D is unresolved. Looked up from germline, CDR1 is GTSNPN and CDR2 is SVGIG (reference sequence). This CDR3 is 9 amino acids long. The ends were cut back, 8 bases at V and 3 bases at J, with 4 bases in the middle. For the CDR3, the DNA is TGTGCCGGGGACACTGAAGCTTTCTTT. This sequence encodes CAGDTEAFF.

The V gene is TRBV24-1, the J gene TRBJ2-2, with D unresolved. The germline gives CDR1 KGHDR, CDR2 SFDVKD. The CDR3 is 12 amino acids. Deletions cut 9 bases from V and 6 bases from J, with 10 bases between. The CDR3 bases are TGTGCCACCGGAATGTGGGCCGGGGAGCTGTTTTTT. Translation: CATGMWAGELFF.

As concerns this clonotype: A read error may produce the germline difference seen at one junction end. The chain is built from TRBV15 and TRBJ2-7, with D possibly matching TRBD1 (5 bases). CDR3 length: 15 residues. The germline CDR1 and CDR2 sequences are LNHNV and YYDKDF (reference sequence). This chain's CDR3 is CVTSSTPGNVHEQYF. Written as DNA, the CDR3 is TGTGTCACCAGCAGTACCCCAGGGAACGTTCACGAGCAGTACTTC.

This clonotype was detected many times. The V call is TRBV29-1, the J call TRBJ2-3; 8 bases map to TRBD2. The CDR3 has 14 amino acids. Trimming took 6 bases from V and 8 from J; bases not matched to a gene: 13. Per germline, CDR1 SQVTM and CDR2 ANQGSEA. This CDR3 reads CSVKEGLGSVTQYF. For the CDR3, the DNA is TGCAGCGTGAAGGAGGGACTAGGCTCTGTTACGCAGTATTTT.

The chain links TRBV7-3 to TRBJ2-5, with a tentative D call TRBD1 (6 bases). This CDR3 is built from 14 residues. Germline CDR1 and CDR2: SGHTA and FQGTGA. The V gene lost 4 bases and the J gene lost 5 bases, with 14 bases spanning the gap. The CDR3 protein is CASSWKAGVETQYF. The CDR3 region has the DNA TGTGCCAGCAGCTGGAAGGCAGGGGTCGAGACCCAGTACTTC. The variable domain in full, completed from reference TRBV7-3 and TRBJ2-5, reads GAGVSQTPSNKVTEKGKYVELRCDPISGHTALYWYRQSLGQGPEFLIYFQGTGAADDSGLPNDRFFAVRPEGSVSTLKIQRTERGDSAVYLCASSWKAGVETQYFGPGTRLLVL.

This chain connects TRBV30 to TRBJ2-3; 7 nucleotides align to TRBD2. The CDR3 spans 15 residues. V was pared by 2 bases and J by 3 bases, with 8 bases of the junction left unmatched. The germline V gene has CDR1 GTSNPN and CDR2 SVGIG (reference sequence). The CDR3 sequence: CAWSLGGGLTDTQYF. DNA for the CDR3: TGTGCCTGGAGTTTGGGGGGGGGGTTGACAGATACGCAGTATTTT.

The chain uses TRBV10-1 and TRBJ2-7; TRBD2 aligns across 12 bases. J gave up 0 bases and V 8 bases, and 17 bases lay outside the gene matches. Germline V lookup: CDR1 WNHNN, CDR2 SYGVQD (reference sequence). This CDR3 spans 19 amino acids. CDR3 amino acids: CASGPKPGLAGLNSYEQYF. The DNA for the CDR3 is TGCGCCAGCGGGCCCAAACCGGGACTAGCGGGCCTGAACTCCTACGAGCAGTACTTC.

This clonotype has more than one count but fewer than ten. The CDR3 sequence is CSAPATRGEQFF. In DNA, the CDR3 is TGCAGTGCCCCTGCGACCAGGGGTGAGCAGTTCTTC. V and J are TRBV20-1 and TRBJ2-1; D may be TRBD1 (6 bases). The CDR3 consists of 12 residues. Germline loops: CDR1 DFQATT, CDR2 SNEGSKA (reference sequence). V dropped 6 bases and J dropped 9 bases, with 15 bases sitting between them.

This clonotype was seen only a few times. This chain uses TRBV15 with TRBJ2-7; the match to TRBD1 covers 7 bases. Germline lookup yields CDR1 LNHNV and CDR2 YYDKDF (reference sequence). The length of the CDR3 is 15 residues. With V trimmed by 6 bases and J by 2 bases, 10 bases remained unmatched. CDR3 DNA: TGTGCCACCAGAGACAGACAGGGAATAACCTACGAGCAGTACTTC. Its protein is CATRDRQGITYEQYF.

Comments on this clonotype: Because it lacks the conserved phenylalanine or tryptophan at the end, this CDR3 is likely a read error. The chain joins TRBV5-1 to TRBJ1-1; 7 bases match TRBD1. The CDR3 is made up of 12 amino acids. V lost 4 bases, J lost 7 bases, and 4 bases stayed unmatched. The germline gives CDR1 SGHRS, CDR2 YFSETQ. CDR3: CASSQSGGEAFS. The CDR3 nucleotides are TGCGCCAGCAGCCAGTCAGGGGGTGAAGCTTTCTCT.

V usage is TRBV2 and J usage is TRBJ1-5; possible D gene TRBD1, 5 bases. The CDR3 runs 15 residues. V lost 11 bases to trimming and J lost 2 bases, with 19 bases between them. Germline-derived CDR1 and CDR2 are SNHLY and FYNNEI. In DNA, the CDR3 is TGTGCCGTAAAGGTGGGGGAGGTGGGCAATCAGCCCCAGCATTTT. It is translated as CAVKVGEVGNQPQHF.

The V call is TRBV5-5, the J call TRBJ2-7; D tentatively reads TRBD1 or TRBD2 (5 bases each). The CDR3 spans 14 residues. CDR1 SGHKS and CDR2 YYEKEE come from the germline V gene (reference sequence). V was pared by 4 bases and J by 0 bases, with 11 bases between. CDR3 protein: CASSGDASSYEQYF. The DNA for the CDR3 is TGTGCCAGCAGCGGGGACGCCAGCTCCTACGAGCAGTACTTC.

V is TRBV9 and J is TRBJ1-2; the D gene is possibly TRBD1 (6 bases). The CDR3 has 14 residues. V was shortened by 0 bases and J by 5 bases, with 11 bases between the two germline ends. The V gene's germline CDR1 is SGDLS and CDR2 YYNGEE. The chain's CDR3 is CASSVVGGPYGYTF. CDR3 sequence (DNA): TGTGCCAGCAGCGTAGTGGGGGGGCCGTATGGCTACACCTTC.

The genes are TRBV7-8 and TRBJ2-5; 7 positions agree with TRBD1. Germline CDR1 and CDR2: SGHVS and FQNEAQ. V trimming: 2 bases; J trimming: 4 bases; junction bases outside the gene matches: 13. The CDR3 totals 17 residues. The CDR3 coding sequence is TGTGCCAGCAGCTTAAGGACAGTTCAGGGGGAAGGAGAGACCCAGTACTTC. Translation: CASSLRTVQGEGETQYF.

This clonotype has ten or more counts. V is TRBV16 and J is TRBJ2-2; weak D call: TRBD1 (6 bases). The CDR3 has 16 amino acids. Trimming stripped 5 bases from V and 4 bases from J, with 17 bases between. Germline V gene data show CDR1 as KGHSY and CDR2 as FQNENV. This CDR3 reads CASSVVRGSRTGELFF. DNA of the CDR3: TGTGCCAGCAGCGTTGTAAGGGGGAGTCGCACCGGGGAGCTGTTTTTT.